Sequencing of this T cell receptor beta chain was carried out in a study of shared clonotypes between healthy human individuals. Study-level findings and limits: Blood alone was sampled, and tissue repertoires likely differ.

This clone was detected once. The target antigen is unknown. V gave up 4 bases and J gave up 6 bases, with 11 bases separating them. Germline V gene data show CDR1 as SGHAT and CDR2 as FQDESV (reference sequence). The CDR3 is 13 residues long. The authors ran unsorted PBMC replicate PCRs on roughly 330 ng DNA, about 30,000 T cell genomes. What was sequenced on ten immunoSEQ deep assay plates was unsorted PBMC DNA. Measured with immunoSEQ multiplex PCR; TCRdb has only the in-frame clones, and not every one. The sample has approximately 500,000 clones, about four fifths seen once. Genomic DNA, for the unsorted samples, came from tens of millions of PBMCs.

The clonotype was recovered from a woman aged 40 to 55 in good health. Some clones in this sample may be carry-over from other donors' samples. The chain combines TRBV11-1 with TRBJ2-3; no clear D gene. The sample comprised PBMCs. The CDR3 region has the DNA TGTGCCAGCAGCTACGACACGAAGGATACGCAGTATTTT. Protein: CASSYDTKDTQYF.